This T cell receptor beta chain was observed in a study of identifying expanded T cells in peripheral blood. During the collection period, no donor immune events like infections were recorded. A total of 10 residues make up the CDR3, ends included. Germline CDR1 reads KGHSH; CDR2 reads LQKENI. Produced via immunoSEQ multiplex PCR; TCRdb's table is partial and in-frame only. The sample shows about 130,000 clones, 70% to 90% of them seen only once. Overall study findings and caveats: Approximately 2-week clone count variance significantly increased as total template count grew. Technical replicates showed approximately 1.2 changed clones; roughly two weeks roughly 15; four weeks 19.

Concerning this clone itself: Its cognate antigen is unknown. The conserved final phenylalanine or tryptophan is absent from the CDR3, which likely points to a read error. It is unclear where the CDR3 begins or ends on the DNA, so no DNA is shown, and the CDR3 is as TCRdb lists it.

This sequence originates from a person aged 18-69 years in good health. The chain combines TRBV18 with TRBJ2-6; TRBD2 was called by the table and not checked on the DNA. The sequencing sample was made of blood. Here the CDR3 reads CASFDRRTLK.